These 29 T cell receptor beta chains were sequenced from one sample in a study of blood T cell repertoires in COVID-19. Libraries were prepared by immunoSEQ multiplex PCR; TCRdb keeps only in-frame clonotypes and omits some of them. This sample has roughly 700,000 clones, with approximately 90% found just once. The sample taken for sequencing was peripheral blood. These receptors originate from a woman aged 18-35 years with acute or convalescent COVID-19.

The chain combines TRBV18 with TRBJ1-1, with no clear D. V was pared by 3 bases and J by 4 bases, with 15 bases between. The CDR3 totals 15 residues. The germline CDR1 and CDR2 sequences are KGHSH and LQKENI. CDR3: CASSPSRSRITEAFF. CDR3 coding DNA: TGTGCCAGCTCACCCTCGAGGTCACGGATCACTGAAGCTTTCTTT. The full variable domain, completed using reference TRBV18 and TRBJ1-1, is NAGVMQNPRHLVRRRGQEARLRCSPMKGHSHVYWYRQLPEEGLKFMVYLQKENIIDESGMPKERFSAEFPKEGPSILRIQQVVRGDSAAYFCASSPSRSRITEAFFGQGTRLTVV.

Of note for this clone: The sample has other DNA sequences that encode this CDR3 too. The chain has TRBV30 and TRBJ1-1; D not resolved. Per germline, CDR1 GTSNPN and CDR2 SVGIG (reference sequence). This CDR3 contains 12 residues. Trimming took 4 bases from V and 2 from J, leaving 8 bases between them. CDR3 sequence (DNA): TGTGCCTGGACGGGATTTAACACTGAAGCTTTCTTT. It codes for CAWTGFNTEAFF.

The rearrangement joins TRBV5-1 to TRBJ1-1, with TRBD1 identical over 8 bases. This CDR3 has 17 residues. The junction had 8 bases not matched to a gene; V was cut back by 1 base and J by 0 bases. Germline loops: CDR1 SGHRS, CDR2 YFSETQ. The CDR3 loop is CASSLSRGRGMNTEAFF. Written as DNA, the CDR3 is TGCGCCAGCAGCTTGTCCAGGGGGCGTGGAATGAACACTGAAGCTTTCTTT.

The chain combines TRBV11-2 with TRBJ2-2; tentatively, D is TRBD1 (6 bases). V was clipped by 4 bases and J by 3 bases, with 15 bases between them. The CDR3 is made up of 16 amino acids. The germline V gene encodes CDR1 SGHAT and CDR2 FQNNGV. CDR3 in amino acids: CASSSYWGRDTGELFF. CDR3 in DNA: TGTGCCAGCAGCTCATACTGGGGGCGAGACACCGGGGAGCTGTTTTTT. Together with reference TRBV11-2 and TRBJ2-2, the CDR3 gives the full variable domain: EAGVAQSPRYKIIEKRQSVAFWCNPISGHATLYWYQQILGQGPKLLIQFQNNGVVDDSQLPKDRFSAERLKGVDSTLKIQPAKLEDSAVYLCASSSYWGRDTGELFFGEGSRLTVL.

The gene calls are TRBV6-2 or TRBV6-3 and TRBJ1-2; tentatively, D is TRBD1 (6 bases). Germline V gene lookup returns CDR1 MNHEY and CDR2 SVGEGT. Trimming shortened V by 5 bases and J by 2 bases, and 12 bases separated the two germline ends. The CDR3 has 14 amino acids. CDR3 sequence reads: CASSLFDRNYGYTF. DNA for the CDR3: TGTGCCAGCAGTCTATTTGACAGGAACTATGGCTACACCTTC.

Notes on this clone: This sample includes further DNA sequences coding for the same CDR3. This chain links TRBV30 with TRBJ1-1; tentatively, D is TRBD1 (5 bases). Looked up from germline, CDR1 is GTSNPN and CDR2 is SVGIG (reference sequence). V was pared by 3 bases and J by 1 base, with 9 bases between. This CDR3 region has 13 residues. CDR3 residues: CAWRRGGNTEAFF. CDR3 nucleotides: TGTGCCTGGAGAAGGGGAGGGAACACTGAAGCTTTCTTT. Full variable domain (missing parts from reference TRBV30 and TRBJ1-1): SQTIHQWPATLVQPVGSPLSLECTVEGTSNPNLYWYRQAAGRGLQLLFYSVGIGQISSEVPQNLSASRPQDRQFILSSKKLLLSDSGFYLCAWRRGGNTEAFFGQGTRLTVV.

This chain's CDR3 is CASRRVLNSPLHF. The CDR3 nucleotides read TGCGCCAGCAGACGGGTCCTTAATTCACCCCTCCACTTT. The rearrangement uses TRBV5-1 and TRBJ1-6; D uncertain. The germline V gene has CDR1 SGHRS and CDR2 YFSETQ. V gave up 5 bases and J gave up 6 bases, with 9 bases separating them. The CDR3 has 13 amino acids.

CDR3 bases: TGTGCCAGCAGTTACTCGAAGGGACAGGGTCTTGGCTACACCTTC. This gives the protein CASSYSKGQGLGYTF. The rearrangement joins TRBV6-5 to TRBJ1-2, with 9 bases fitting TRBD1. This CDR3 comprises 15 residues. V dropped 0 bases and J dropped 7; count of bases not matched to a gene: 6. Germline-derived CDR1 and CDR2 are MNHEY and SVGAGI.

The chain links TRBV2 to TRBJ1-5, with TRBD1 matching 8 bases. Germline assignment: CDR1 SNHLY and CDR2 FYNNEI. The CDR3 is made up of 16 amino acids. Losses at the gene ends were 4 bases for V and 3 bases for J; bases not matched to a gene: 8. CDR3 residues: CASSGQGRGNNQPQHF. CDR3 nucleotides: TGTGCCAGCAGTGGACAGGGGCGGGGGAACAATCAGCCCCAGCATTTT.

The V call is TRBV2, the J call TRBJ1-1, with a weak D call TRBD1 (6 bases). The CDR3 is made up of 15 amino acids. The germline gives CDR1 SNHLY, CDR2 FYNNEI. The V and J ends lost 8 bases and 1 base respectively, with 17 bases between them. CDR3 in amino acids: CASGNREVRNTEAFF. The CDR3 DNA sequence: TGTGCCAGCGGAAACAGGGAAGTACGGAACACTGAAGCTTTCTTT. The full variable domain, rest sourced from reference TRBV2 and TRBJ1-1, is EPEVTQTPSHQVTQMGQEVILRCVPISNHLYFYWYRQILGQKVEFLVSFYNNEISEKSEIFDDQFSVERPDGSNFTLKIRSTKLEDSAMYFCASGNREVRNTEAFFGQGTRLTVV.

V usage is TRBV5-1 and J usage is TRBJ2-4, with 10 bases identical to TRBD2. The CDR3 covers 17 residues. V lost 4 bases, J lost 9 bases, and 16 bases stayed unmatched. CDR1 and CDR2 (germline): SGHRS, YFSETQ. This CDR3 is CASSVSLAGAPGVIQYF. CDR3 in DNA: TGCGCCAGCAGCGTCTCCCTAGCGGGGGCCCCGGGCGTCATTCAGTACTTC.

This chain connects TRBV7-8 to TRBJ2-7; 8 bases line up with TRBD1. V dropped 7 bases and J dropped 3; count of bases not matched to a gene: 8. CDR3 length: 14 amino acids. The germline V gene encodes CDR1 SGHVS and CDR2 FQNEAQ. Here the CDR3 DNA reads TGTGCCAGCACCCAGACCGACAGGGGCTACGAGCAGTACTTC. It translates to CASTQTDRGYEQYF.

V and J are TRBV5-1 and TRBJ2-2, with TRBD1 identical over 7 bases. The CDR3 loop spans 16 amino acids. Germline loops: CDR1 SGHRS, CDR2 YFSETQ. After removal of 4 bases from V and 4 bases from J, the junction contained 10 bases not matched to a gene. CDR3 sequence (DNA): TGCGCCAGCAGCATCGTACCGGGACAGCCCACCGGGGAGCTGTTTTTT. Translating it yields CASSIVPGQPTGELFF.

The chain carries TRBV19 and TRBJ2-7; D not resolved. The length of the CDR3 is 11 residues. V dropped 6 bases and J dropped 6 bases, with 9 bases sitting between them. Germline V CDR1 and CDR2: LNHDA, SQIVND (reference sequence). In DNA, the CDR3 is TGTGCCAGTAGCTCCCCGGGCGAGCAGTACTTC. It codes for CASSSPGEQYF.

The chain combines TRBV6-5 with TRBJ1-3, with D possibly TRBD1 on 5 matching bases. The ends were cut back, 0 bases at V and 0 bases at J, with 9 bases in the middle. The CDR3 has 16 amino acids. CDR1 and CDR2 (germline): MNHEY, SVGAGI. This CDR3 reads CASSYSRTSSGNTIYF. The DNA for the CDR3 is TGTGCCAGCAGTTACTCCCGGACATCCTCTGGAAACACCATATATTTT.

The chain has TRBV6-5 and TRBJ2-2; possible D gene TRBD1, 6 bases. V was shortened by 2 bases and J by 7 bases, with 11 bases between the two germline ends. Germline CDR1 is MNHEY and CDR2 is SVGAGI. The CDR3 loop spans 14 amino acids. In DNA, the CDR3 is TGTGCCAGCAGTTACGAGGGGGATGACGGGGAGCTGTTTTTT. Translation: CASSYEGDDGELFF.

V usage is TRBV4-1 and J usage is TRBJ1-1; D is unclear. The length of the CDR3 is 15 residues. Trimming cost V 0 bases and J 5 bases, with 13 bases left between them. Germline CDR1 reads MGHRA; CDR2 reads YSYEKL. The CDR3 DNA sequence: TGCGCCAGCAGCCAAGATACAGTTATTAGGACTGAAGCTTTCTTT. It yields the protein CASSQDTVIRTEAFF.

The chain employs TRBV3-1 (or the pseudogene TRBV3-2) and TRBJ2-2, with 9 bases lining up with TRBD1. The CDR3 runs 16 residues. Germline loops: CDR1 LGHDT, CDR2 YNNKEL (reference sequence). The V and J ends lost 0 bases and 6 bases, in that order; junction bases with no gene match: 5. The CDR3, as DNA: TGTGCCAGCAGCCAAGATGGGACAGGGTATTCCGGGGAGCTGTTTTTT. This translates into CASSQDGTGYSGELFF.

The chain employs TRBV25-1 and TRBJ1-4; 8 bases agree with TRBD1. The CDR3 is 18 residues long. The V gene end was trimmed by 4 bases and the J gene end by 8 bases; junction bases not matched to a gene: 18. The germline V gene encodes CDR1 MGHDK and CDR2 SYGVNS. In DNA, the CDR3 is TGTGCCAGCAGTGGCTACGGACAGGGATCGGTCGCGGGAGAAAAACTGTTTTTT. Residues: CASSGYGQGSVAGEKLFF.

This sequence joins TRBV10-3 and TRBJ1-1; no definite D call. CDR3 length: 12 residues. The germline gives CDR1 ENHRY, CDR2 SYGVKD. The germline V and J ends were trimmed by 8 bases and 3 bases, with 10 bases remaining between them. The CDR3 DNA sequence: TGTGCCATCGGACTTCTGGACACTGAAGCTTTCTTT. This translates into CAIGLLDTEAFF.

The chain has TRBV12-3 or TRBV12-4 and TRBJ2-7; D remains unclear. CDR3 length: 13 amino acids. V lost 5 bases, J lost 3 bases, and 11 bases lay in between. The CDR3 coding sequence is TGTGCCAGCAGTCCTCCCTACCACTACGAGCAGTACTTC. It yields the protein CASSPPYHYEQYF.

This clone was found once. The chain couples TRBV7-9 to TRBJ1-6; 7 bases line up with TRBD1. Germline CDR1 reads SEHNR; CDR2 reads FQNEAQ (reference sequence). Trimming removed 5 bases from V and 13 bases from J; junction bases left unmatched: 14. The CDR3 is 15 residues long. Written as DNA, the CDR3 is TGTGCCAGCAGCCGGGACAGCTCTTTCGGGGCGCCCCTCCACTTT. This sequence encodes CASSRDSSFGAPLHF.

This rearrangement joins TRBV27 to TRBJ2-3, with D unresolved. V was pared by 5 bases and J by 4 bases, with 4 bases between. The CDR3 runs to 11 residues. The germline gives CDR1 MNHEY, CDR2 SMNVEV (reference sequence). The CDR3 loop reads CASSRADTQYF. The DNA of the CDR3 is TGTGCCAGCAGTCGTGCAGATACGCAGTATTTT.

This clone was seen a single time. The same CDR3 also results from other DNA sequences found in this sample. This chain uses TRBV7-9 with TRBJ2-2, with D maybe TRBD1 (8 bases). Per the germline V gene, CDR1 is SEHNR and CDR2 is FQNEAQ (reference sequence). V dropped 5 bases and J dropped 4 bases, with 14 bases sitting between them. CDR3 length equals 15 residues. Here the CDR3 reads CASSTGGGGTGELFF. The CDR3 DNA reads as TGTGCCAGCAGCACAGGGGGAGGGGGCACCGGGGAGCTGTTTTTT.

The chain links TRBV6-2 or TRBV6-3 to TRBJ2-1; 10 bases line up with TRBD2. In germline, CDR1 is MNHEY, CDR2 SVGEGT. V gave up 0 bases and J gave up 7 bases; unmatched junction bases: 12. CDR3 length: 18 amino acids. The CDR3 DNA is TGTGCCAGCAGTTACTCCCCAGGCAGCGGGGGGGCCTTGAATGAGCAGTTCTTC. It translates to CASSYSPGSGGALNEQFF.

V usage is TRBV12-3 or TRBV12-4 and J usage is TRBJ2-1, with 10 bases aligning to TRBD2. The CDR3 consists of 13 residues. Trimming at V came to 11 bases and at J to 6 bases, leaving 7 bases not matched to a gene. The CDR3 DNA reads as TGTGCCGGGAGCGGGGGGGTCTCCAATGAGCAGTTCTTC. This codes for CAGSGGVSNEQFF.

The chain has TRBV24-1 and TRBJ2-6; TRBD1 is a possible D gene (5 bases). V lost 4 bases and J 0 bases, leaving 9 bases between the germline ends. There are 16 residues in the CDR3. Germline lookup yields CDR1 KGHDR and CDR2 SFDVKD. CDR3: CATSDPTASGANVLTF. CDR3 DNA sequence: TGTGCCACCAGTGACCCGACAGCCTCTGGGGCCAACGTCCTGACTTTC.

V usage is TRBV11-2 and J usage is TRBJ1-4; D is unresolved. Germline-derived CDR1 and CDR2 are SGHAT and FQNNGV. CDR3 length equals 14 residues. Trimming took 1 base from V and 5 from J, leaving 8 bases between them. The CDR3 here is CASSLAGKNEKLFF. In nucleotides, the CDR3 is TGTGCCAGCAGCTTAGCAGGAAAGAATGAAAAACTGTTTTTT.

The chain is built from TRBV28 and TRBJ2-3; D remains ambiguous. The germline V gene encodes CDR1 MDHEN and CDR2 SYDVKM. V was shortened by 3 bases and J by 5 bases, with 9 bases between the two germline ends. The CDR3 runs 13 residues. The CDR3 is CASSFRPGDTQYF. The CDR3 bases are TGTGCCAGCAGTTTTAGGCCGGGAGATACGCAGTATTTT.